Listed below are T cell receptor beta chains from one sample, sequenced in a study of T cell responses to AZD1222 COVID-19 vaccine. Some clones are missing from TCRdb's copy, which holds only in-frame ones; the method was immunoSEQ multiplex PCR. The table includes about 140,000 clones, about 93% detected once. Here the sequenced sample was peripheral blood, taken 28 days after the second AZD1222 dose. The origin of the receptors is an adult who received the AZD1222 COVID-19 vaccine. CDR3s include the opening cysteine and the closing phenylalanine or tryptophan. The D gene is left open where the match is weak. The size entry is marked missing in some rows and otherwise reads once, few, many or a size class.

>15|TRBJ1-4|.|.|TRBV19
CASKKQAPTNEKLFF
TGTGCCAGTAAGAAACAGGCCCCAACTAATGAAAAACTGTTTTTT
>15|TRBJ1-2|TRBD1|once|TRBV18
CASSPEQGVNYGYTF
TGTGCCAGCTCACCGGAACAGGGGGTGAACTATGGCTACACCTTC
>16|TRBJ1-2|.|.|TRBV5-4
CASSLASPLPYYGYTF
TGTGCCAGCAGCTTGGCCAGCCCGCTCCCTTACTATGGCTACACCTTC
>13|TRBJ2-1|.|.|TRBV29-1
CSKRGDSYNEQFF
TGCAGCAAGAGGGGGGACTCCTACAATGAGCAGTTCTTC
>15|TRBJ1-1|.|.|TRBV5-1
CASSLMGNMNTEAFF
TGCGCCAGCAGCTTAATGGGAAACATGAACACTGAAGCTTTCTTT
>16|TRBJ2-7|TRBD1|once|TRBV4-3
CASSQDDGTGLYEQYF
TGCGCCAGCAGCCAAGATGACGGGACAGGGCTATACGAGCAGTACTTC
>17|TRBJ1-2|.|.|TRBV6-4
CASSEVWGDKANYGYTF
TGTGCCAGCAGTGAAGTGTGGGGAGACAAGGCTAACTATGGCTACACCTTC
>14|TRBJ1-2|TRBD1|.|TRBV5-5
CASRYGQGAGGYTF
TGTGCCAGCAGATACGGACAGGGGGCTGGTGGCTACACCTTC
>12|TRBJ2-7|TRBD1|.|TRBV27
CASSLSGGEQYF
TGTGCCAGCAGCCTCTCAGGGGGCGAGCAGTACTTC
>14|TRBJ2-1|.|.|TRBV5-4
CASSSKDGLNEQFF
TGTGCCAGCAGCTCAAAGGACGGATTAAATGAGCAGTTCTTC
>14|TRBJ2-1|.|.|TRBV5-6
CASSLVGGNNEQFF
TGTGCCAGCAGCTTGGTTGGGGGAAACAATGAGCAGTTCTTC
>15|TRBJ2-5|.|.|TRBV5-1
CASSLGVQGGETQYF
TGCGCCAGCAGCTTGGGGGTACAGGGAGGAGAGACCCAGTACTTC
>14|TRBJ2-7|TRBD1|.|TRBV28
CASSPGQGRDEQYF
TGTGCCAGCAGTCCCGGACAGGGTAGGGACGAGCAGTACTTC
>16|TRBJ2-7|TRBD2|few|TRBV5-4
CASSLGASGLIYEQYF
TGTGCCAGCAGCTTGGGGGCTAGCGGGTTAATCTACGAGCAGTACTTC
>14|TRBJ1-1|TRBD1|.|TRBV9
CASSDGTGETEAFF
TGTGCCAGCAGCGACGGGACAGGGGAGACTGAAGCTTTCTTT
>14|TRBJ1-2|.|.|TRBV20-1
CSASKGRPVYGYTF
TGCAGTGCTAGTAAGGGCCGCCCGGTATATGGCTACACCTTC
>11|TRBJ2-7|.|few|TRBV2
CASSAGNEQYF
TGTGCCAGCAGCGCCGGGAACGAGCAGTACTTC
>13|TRBJ1-1|.|.|TRBV19
CASSIFGGIEAFF
TGTGCCAGTAGTATCTTCGGGGGAATTGAAGCTTTCTTT
>14|TRBJ1-6|.|.|TRBV5-5
CASSSEVTRSPLHF
TGTGCCAGCAGCTCAGAAGTAACTCGGTCACCCCTCCACTTT
>18|TRBJ2-3|.|.|TRBV4-1
CASSPKGWGGLGTDTQYF
TGCGCCAGCAGCCCTAAGGGGTGGGGGGGCCTTGGCACAGATACGCAGTATTTT
>14|TRBJ1-5|TRBD1|.|TRBV30
CAWSVGTGRQPQHF
TGTGCCTGGAGTGTTGGGACAGGGAGGCAGCCCCAGCATTTT
>13|TRBJ2-2|TRBD1|once|TRBV28
CASGQGAGGELFF
TGTGCCAGTGGACAGGGGGCTGGCGGGGAGCTGTTTTTT
>13|TRBJ1-2|.|.|TRBV12-3/TRBV12-4
CASSFPALYGYTF
TGTGCCAGCAGTTTTCCTGCACTCTATGGCTACACCTTC
>14|TRBJ1-1|.|few|TRBV19
CASRVARTNTEAFF
TGTGCCAGTAGGGTAGCAAGGACGAACACTGAAGCTTTCTTT
>15|TRBJ2-3|.|.|TRBV29-1
CSVGDPGQATDTQYF
TGCAGCGTGGGGGACCCGGGACAAGCTACAGATACGCAGTATTTT
>11|TRBJ2-7|.|.|TRBV3-1/TRBV3-2
CASSQRAEQYF
TGTGCCAGCAGCCAAAGGGCCGAGCAGTACTTC
>12|TRBJ1-1|.|.|TRBV2
CASSLRGTEAFF
TGTGCCAGCAGCCTCAGGGGCACTGAAGCTTTCTTT
>14|TRBJ1-2|.|.|TRBV9
CASSYTQRDYGYTF
TGTGCCAGCAGCTACACTCAAAGGGACTATGGCTACACCTTC
>12|TRBJ1-1|.|.|TRBV25-1
CASIQGSTEAFF
TGTGCCAGCATCCAGGGTAGCACTGAAGCTTTCTTT
>14|TRBJ2-7|.|.|TRBV29-1
CSVEGRGTSYEQYF
TGCAGCGTTGAAGGAAGAGGGACCTCCTACGAGCAGTACTTC
>11|TRBJ2-3|.|.|TRBV10-3
CAISETDTQYF
TGTGCCATCAGTGAGACAGATACGCAGTATTTT
>9|TRBJ1-2|.|.|TRBV21-1
CASSYGYTF
TGTGCCAGCTCGTATGGCTACACCTTC
>13|TRBJ1-1|.|once|TRBV6-5
CASSRGVPEEAFF
TGTGCCAGCAGTAGGGGTGTCCCTGAAGAAGCTTTCTTT
>12|TRBJ1-5|.|.|TRBV12-5
CASGLWDQPQHF
TGTGCTAGTGGTTTGTGGGATCAGCCCCAGCATTTT
>14|TRBJ1-5|.|few|TRBV2
CASTLEGMDQPQHF
TGTGCCAGCACCCTGGAGGGAATGGATCAGCCCCAGCATTTT
>15|TRBJ2-2|TRBD2|.|TRBV7-2
CASSTTSGASGELFF
TGTGCCAGCAGCACTACTAGCGGGGCCTCCGGGGAGCTGTTTTTT
>14|TRBJ1-2|.|.|TRBV4-1
CASSHPGTNYGYTF
TGCGCCAGCAGCCATCCAGGGACTAACTATGGCTACACCTTC